This passage covers 10 T cell receptor beta chains from one sample sequenced in a study of T cells in Graves' hyperthyroidism and ophthalmopathy. TCR beta CDR3 region amplification was performed from RNA transcripts. First-round RT-PCR targeting the TCR CDR3 was performed with the HTBI primer set. TCRdb ran MiXCR on the multiplex PCR reads and lists one entry per CDR3 protein. The table records approximately 590,000 distinct CDR3 sequences, 40% to 55% of them present only once. The material sequenced was peripheral blood or thyroid tissue (not recorded which). Every receptor here comes from a woman between 18 and 30 years old with Graves' hyperthyroidism.

The chain carries TRBV19 and TRBJ2-7; TRBD2 matches at 10 bases. The CDR3 has 19 amino acids. Trimming at V came to 1 base and at J to 0 bases, leaving 12 bases not matched to a gene. Germline lookup yields CDR1 LNHDA and CDR2 SQIVND (reference sequence). CDR3 DNA: TGTGCCAGTAGTATAGTGAGGACTAGCGGTATACCCATCTCCTACGAGCAGTACTTC. Its translation: CASSIVRTSGIPISYEQYF.

This clonotype turned up a few times. The genes are TRBV19 and TRBJ1-4, with D hard to call. The length of the CDR3 is 12 residues. The germline V gene encodes CDR1 LNHDA and CDR2 SQIVND (reference sequence). Between the trimmed V and J ends, which lost 6 bases and 4 bases, there was a span of 6 bases. The CDR3 reads CASSPLNEKLFF. CDR3 coding DNA: TGTGCCAGTAGCCCGCTTAATGAAAAACTGTTTTTT.

The rearrangement links TRBV15 to TRBJ1-4; no clear D gene. Germline CDR1 is LNHNV and CDR2 is YYDKDF (reference sequence). V dropped 2 bases and J dropped 6 bases, with 10 bases sitting between them. There are 14 residues in the CDR3. The CDR3 DNA reads as TGTGCCACCAGCAGATGGGGTGGAGATGAAAAACTGTTTTTT. As protein: CATSRWGGDEKLFF. The whole variable domain, remainder taken from reference TRBV15 and TRBJ1-4, is DAMVIQNPRYQVTQFGKPVTLSCSQTLNHNVMYWYQQKSSQAPKLLFHYYDKDFNNEADTPDNFQSRRPNTSFCFLDIRSPGLGDTAMYLCATSRWGGDEKLFFGSGTQLSVL.

V and J are TRBV19 and TRBJ1-5; maybe TRBD1 (5 bases). The CDR3 has 14 amino acids. V gave up 8 bases and J gave up 0 bases, with 11 bases separating them. Germline V CDR1 and CDR2: LNHDA, SQIVND (reference sequence). CDR3 region: CASLRRGSNQPQHF. In DNA, the CDR3 is TGTGCCAGTCTAAGAAGGGGTAGCAATCAGCCCCAGCATTTT.

This clonotype was seen a handful of times. V usage is TRBV10-3 and J usage is TRBJ1-1, with D hard to call. The CDR3 is made up of 13 amino acids. Germline V gene lookup returns CDR1 ENHRY and CDR2 SYGVKD. Between the trimmed V and J ends, which lost 10 bases and 0 bases, there was a span of 12 bases. DNA for the CDR3: TGTGCCACCGCACAAAAAATGAACACTGAAGCTTTCTTT. This encodes CATAQKMNTEAFF.

The table lists this clonotype with many counts. The V gene is TRBV29-1, the J gene TRBJ2-5; D perhaps matches TRBD1 (6 bases). The germline gives CDR1 SQVTM, CDR2 ANQGSEA. The CDR3 has 14 amino acids. Trimming cost V 4 bases and J 1 base, with 13 bases left between them. CDR3 region: CSVGRGHRQETQYF. Here the CDR3 DNA reads TGCAGCGTTGGCCGGGGACACCGCCAAGAGACCCAGTACTTC.

This clonotype occurred many times. This chain's CDR3 is CSVEWVRAGSNQPQHF. CDR3 bases: TGCAGCGTTGAGTGGGTAAGGGCCGGAAGCAATCAGCCCCAGCATTTT. This rearrangement joins TRBV29-1 to TRBJ1-5; D not resolved. This CDR3 spans 16 amino acids. The germline gives CDR1 SQVTM, CDR2 ANQGSEA. With 3 bases removed from V and 1 base from J, the gap between germline ends came to 16 bases.

V gene TRBV5-1 combines with J gene TRBJ2-5; no reliable D call. V was trimmed by 7 bases and J by 9 bases, leaving 10 bases between them. The germline V gene encodes CDR1 SGHRS and CDR2 YFSETQ. CDR3 length equals 10 residues. This chain's CDR3 is CASRVGSQYF. CDR3 in DNA: TGCGCCAGCCGTGTAGGCTCCCAGTACTTC.

CDR3 DNA sequence: TGTGCCAGCAGTGCCGGGGGGGCGAGCTCCTATAATTCACCCCTCCACTTT. Translated: CASSAGGASSYNSPLHF. This sequence joins TRBV25-1 and TRBJ1-6; tentative D call: TRBD1 (6 bases). The CDR3 is 17 residues long. Trimming cost V 4 bases and J 0 bases, with 13 bases left between them. Germline assignment: CDR1 MGHDK and CDR2 SYGVNS.

Notes on this clonotype: A junction end diverges from the germline sequence, so it may reflect a read error. V is TRBV6-5 and J is TRBJ1-1; D remains ambiguous. CDR1 and CDR2 from the germline V gene are MNHEY and SVGAGI. The CDR3 contains 15 residues. The CDR3 loop reads CASSYARLENTDAFF. CDR3 bases: TGTGCCAGCAGCTACGCCCGACTCGAGAACACTGACGCTTTCTTT.